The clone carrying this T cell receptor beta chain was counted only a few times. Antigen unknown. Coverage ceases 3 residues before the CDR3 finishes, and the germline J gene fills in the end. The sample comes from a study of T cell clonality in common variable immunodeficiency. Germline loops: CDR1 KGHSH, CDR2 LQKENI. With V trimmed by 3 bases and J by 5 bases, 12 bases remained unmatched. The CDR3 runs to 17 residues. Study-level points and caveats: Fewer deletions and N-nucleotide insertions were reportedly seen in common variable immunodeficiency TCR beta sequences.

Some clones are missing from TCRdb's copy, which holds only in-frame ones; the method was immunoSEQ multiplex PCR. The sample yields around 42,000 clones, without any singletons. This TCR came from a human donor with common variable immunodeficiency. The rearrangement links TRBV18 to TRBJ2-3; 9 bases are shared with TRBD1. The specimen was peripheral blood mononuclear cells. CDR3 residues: CASSPTHGQGLLDTQYF. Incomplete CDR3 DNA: TGTGCCAGCTCACCGACCCACGGACAGGGGTTGTTAGATACG.